These 27 T cell receptor beta chains share one sample of origin, sequenced in a study of blood T cell repertoires in COVID-19. The protocol was immunoSEQ multiplex PCR, while the TCRdb copy is restricted to in-frame clones and leaves out a portion. This table has around 270,000 clones, 88% appearing once. Sequencing was done on a sample of PBMCs or T cells enriched from blood (not recorded which). These TCRs come from a woman in her thirties or forties who had been exposed to COVID-19.

This clone was counted once. This chain uses TRBV18 with TRBJ2-6, with TRBD1 as a possible D gene (6 bases). This CDR3 is built from 18 residues. Trimming left V 1 base short and J 1 base short, with 14 bases between. CDR1 is KGHSH and CDR2 is LQKENI in the germline V gene. CDR3 amino acids: CASSPRAGAGSGANVLTF. In DNA form, the CDR3 reads TGTGCCAGCTCACCACGGGCAGGGGCTGGATCTGGGGCCAACGTCCTGACTTTC.

The CDR3 loop is CASRPGTGDEQYV. The CDR3 DNA reads TGTGCCAGCAGACCCGGGACGGGGGACGAGCAGTACGTC. J is TRBJ2-7 and V is TRBV5-1, with TRBD2 as a possible D gene (6 bases). The CDR3 spans 13 residues. In germline, CDR1 is SGHRS, CDR2 YFSETQ.

This chain connects TRBV10-3 to TRBJ1-1; maybe TRBD1 (6 bases). V lost 10 bases and J lost 1, with 10 bases in between. The CDR3 loop spans 12 amino acids. Germline-derived CDR1 and CDR2 are ENHRY and SYGVKD. For the CDR3, the DNA is TGTGCCAGCTCGACAGGGAACACTGAAGCTTTCTTT. It is translated as CASSTGNTEAFF.

The chain uses TRBV5-4 and TRBJ2-2; D is perhaps TRBD1 (5 bases). V was trimmed by 6 bases and J by 1 base, leaving 13 bases between them. Germline V gene sequence: CDR1 SGHNT, CDR2 YYREEE (reference sequence). This CDR3 is 15 amino acids long. CDR3 amino acids: CASTPGSLNTGELFF. CDR3 coding DNA: TGTGCCAGCACCCCAGGGTCCTTGAACACCGGGGAGCTGTTTTTT. Drawing the rest from reference TRBV5-4 and TRBJ2-2, the complete variable domain is ETGVTQSPTHLIKTRGQQVTLRCSSQSGHNTVSWYQQALGQGPQFIFQYYREEENGRGNFPPRFSGLQFPNYSSELNVNALELDDSALYLCASTPGSLNTGELFFGEGSRLTVL.

This rearrangement joins TRBV4-1 to TRBJ1-1, with D unresolved. The germline CDR1 and CDR2 sequences are MGHRA and YSYEKL. V lost 3 bases and J 0 bases, leaving 8 bases between the germline ends. This CDR3 comprises 14 residues. DNA for the CDR3: TGCGCCAGCAGCCACCCCGGAGTGAACACTGAAGCTTTCTTT. Its protein is CASSHPGVNTEAFF.

V gene TRBV9 combines with J gene TRBJ2-3, with 9 bases lining up with TRBD1. The V segment lost 2 bases and the J segment 3 bases; nucleotides outside the gene matches: 4. Germline assignment: CDR1 SGDLS and CDR2 YYNGEE. The CDR3 consists of 15 residues. The CDR3: CASSVSQGATDTQYF. CDR3 nucleotide sequence: TGTGCCAGCAGCGTCTCACAGGGGGCGACAGATACGCAGTATTTT.

The J gene is TRBJ1-2, the V gene TRBV7-8; no firm D call. The CDR3 extends over 14 amino acids. Deletions cut 1 base from V and 2 bases from J, with 8 bases between. The germline CDR1 and CDR2 sequences are SGHVS and FQNEAQ. The CDR3 region is CASSLDRVNYGYTF. In DNA, the CDR3 is TGTGCCAGCAGCTTAGACCGAGTCAACTATGGCTACACCTTC.

The J gene is TRBJ1-1, the V gene TRBV4-3; the D is unclear. CDR1 is LGHNA and CDR2 is YSLEER in the germline V gene. The ends were cut back, 0 bases at V and 2 bases at J, with 4 bases in the middle. CDR3 length equals 13 residues. CDR3 coding DNA: TGCGCCAGCAGCCAAGACAGAAACACTGAAGCTTTCTTT. Translated, it gives CASSQDRNTEAFF.

The J gene is TRBJ1-1, the V gene TRBV14; TRBD1 is a possible D gene (5 bases). V lost 2 bases and J lost 2, with 15 bases in between. Germline V gives CDR1 SGHDN, CDR2 FVKESK. The CDR3 contains 16 residues. CDR3 region: CASSQSFQGGNTEAFF. The CDR3 nucleotides are TGTGCCAGCAGCCAATCGTTCCAGGGTGGCAACACTGAAGCTTTCTTT.

The gene calls are TRBV9 and TRBJ2-7, with D possibly being TRBD2 (6 bases). This CDR3 spans 14 amino acids. Trimming stripped 4 bases from V and 2 bases from J, with 13 bases between. From germline, CDR1 is SGDLS and CDR2 YYNGEE. CDR3 region: CASSWGVETYEQYF. CDR3 coding DNA: TGTGCCAGCAGCTGGGGGGTCGAGACCTACGAGCAGTACTTC. The variable domain in full, completed from reference TRBV9 and TRBJ2-7, reads DSGVTQTPKHLITATGQRVTLRCSPRSGDLSVYWYQQSLDQGLQFLIQYYNGEERAKGNILERFSAQQFPDLHSELNLSSLELGDSALYFCASSWGVETYEQYFGPGTRLTVT.

The chain is built from TRBV6-4 and TRBJ1-1, with D perhaps TRBD1 (6 bases). Germline V gene data show CDR1 as MRHNA and CDR2 as SNTAGT. This CDR3 contains 15 residues. V gave up 5 bases and J gave up 0 bases, with 13 bases separating them. The CDR3 sequence is CASSLRQAMNTEAFF. The CDR3 bases are TGTGCCAGCAGTTTGAGACAGGCCATGAACACTGAAGCTTTCTTT.

The chain couples TRBV11-2 to TRBJ2-2; weak D call: TRBD1 (6 bases). The germline gives CDR1 SGHAT, CDR2 FQNNGV. The CDR3 loop spans 16 amino acids. Trimming took off 4 bases at V and 1 base at J, with 13 bases between the two ends. DNA of the CDR3: TGTGCCAGCAGCTATGGGAAGGGGGTGAACACCGGGGAGCTGTTTTTT. This gives the protein CASSYGKGVNTGELFF.

The CDR3 DNA reads TGTGCCAGCAGTGTGGCTAGCGGTTCCACAGATACGCAGTATTTT. Translated, it gives CASSVASGSTDTQYF. V usage is TRBV2 and J usage is TRBJ2-3; 7 positions match TRBD2. Germline CDR1 reads SNHLY; CDR2 reads FYNNEI. Trimming at V came to 4 bases and at J to 2 bases, leaving 6 bases not matched to a gene. The CDR3 is made up of 15 amino acids.

This sequence joins TRBV7-9 and TRBJ1-4; 7 bases agree with TRBD1. V lost 3 bases to trimming and J lost 4 bases; unmatched junction nucleotides: 5. This CDR3 has 15 residues. From germline, CDR1 is SEHNR and CDR2 FQNEAQ (reference sequence). CDR3 loop: CASSLATGINEKLFF. The CDR3 DNA is TGTGCCAGCAGCTTGGCGACAGGGATTAATGAAAAACTGTTTTTT. Using reference TRBV7-9 and TRBJ1-4 for the parts outside the CDR3, the full variable domain is DTGVSQNPRHKITKRGQNVTFRCDPISEHNRLYWYRQTLGQGPEFLTYFQNEAQLEKSRLLSDRFSAERPKGSFSTLEIQRTEQGDSAMYLCASSLATGINEKLFFGSGTQLSVL.

The V and J genes are TRBV5-1 and TRBJ2-5, with D unresolved. This CDR3 region has 15 residues. Germline CDR1 and CDR2: SGHRS and YFSETQ. V shed 0 bases and J shed 2 bases, with 11 bases lying between them. CDR3 bases: TGCGCCAGCAGCTTGGTGGGCAGGCTTCAAGAGACCCAGTACTTC. Its protein is CASSLVGRLQETQYF.

V usage is TRBV6-5 and J usage is TRBJ1-5; D remains unclear. Deletions cut 0 bases from V and 7 bases from J, with 7 bases between. Looked up from germline, CDR1 is MNHEY and CDR2 is SVGAGI. This CDR3 spans 13 amino acids. CDR3 sequence (DNA): TGTGCCAGCAGTTACTCGCGGGTCCAGCCCCAGCATTTT. It is translated as CASSYSRVQPQHF.

The chain links TRBV29-1 to TRBJ1-2; D call uncertain. This CDR3 region has 13 residues. The V gene lost 4 bases and the J gene lost 0 bases, with 9 bases spanning the gap. Germline CDR1 and CDR2: SQVTM and ANQGSEA. The CDR3 DNA reads as TGCAGCGTTGTTCCCGGAGCTAACTATGGCTACACCTTC. It is translated as CSVVPGANYGYTF.

This clone was seen just once. V gene TRBV7-9 combines with J gene TRBJ1-5, with 8 bases fitting TRBD1. The CDR3 spans 17 residues. Trimming cost V 2 bases and J 3 bases; bases outside gene matches: 9. Germline V lookup: CDR1 SEHNR, CDR2 FQNEAQ (reference sequence). CDR3: CASSLWAGQGLNQPQHF. DNA of the CDR3: TGTGCCAGCAGCTTATGGGCTGGACAGGGCCTCAATCAGCCCCAGCATTTT.

V gene TRBV2 combines with J gene TRBJ2-1; 14 bases match TRBD2. The CDR3 totals 16 residues. Looked up from germline, CDR1 is SNHLY and CDR2 is FYNNEI. V lost 7 bases, J lost 5 bases, and 7 bases stayed unmatched. The CDR3 here is CASTGLAGVGHNEQFF. The CDR3 DNA reads TGTGCCAGCACGGGACTAGCGGGAGTGGGACACAATGAGCAGTTCTTC.

The J gene is TRBJ1-1, the V gene TRBV5-4; 7 nucleotides align to TRBD1. J lost 7 bases, V lost 0 bases, and 9 bases had no gene match. The CDR3 is 15 amino acids. Germline V gene lookup returns CDR1 SGHNT and CDR2 YYREEE (reference sequence). The CDR3 nucleotides read TGTGCCAGCAGCTTGGTTACTTTCGGGGACAGTGAAGCTTTCTTT. Translation gives CASSLVTFGDSEAFF.

This chain connects TRBV2 to TRBJ1-1; TRBD1 might be the D (5 bases). The CDR3 contains 12 residues. Trimming left V 9 bases short and J 0 bases short, with 8 bases between. Germline loops: CDR1 SNHLY, CDR2 FYNNEI. The CDR3 protein is CARQALNTEAFF. The CDR3 region has the DNA TGTGCCAGACAGGCCTTGAACACTGAAGCTTTCTTT.

The V gene is TRBV2, the J gene TRBJ1-2; D is perhaps TRBD1 (5 bases). Trimming took 6 bases from V and 8 from J, leaving 19 bases between them. Germline V gene sequence: CDR1 SNHLY, CDR2 FYNNEI. The CDR3 spans 14 residues. The CDR3 here is CASSGRVRVGGYTF. The CDR3, as DNA: TGTGCCAGCAGCGGCAGGGTTAGAGTAGGAGGCTACACCTTC.

V is TRBV24-1 and J is TRBJ2-5, with 8 bases identical to TRBD2. J gave up 5 bases and V 3 bases, and 10 bases lay outside the gene matches. The CDR3 has 16 residues. In germline, CDR1 is KGHDR, CDR2 SFDVKD. CDR3 region: CATSDNSGASRETQYF. The CDR3 region has the DNA TGTGCCACCAGTGATAATAGCGGGGCATCACGGGAGACCCAGTACTTC.

The chain uses TRBV24-1 and TRBJ2-2, with 8 bases aligning to TRBD1. The CDR3 totals 17 residues. Trimming cost V 6 bases and J 1 base; bases outside gene matches: 9. CDR1 KGHDR and CDR2 SFDVKD come from the germline V gene. CDR3 nucleotides: TGTGCCACCAGTTCCCAGCCGGGACAGGTGAACACCGGGGAGCTGTTTTTT. It encodes CATSSQPGQVNTGELFF.

The J gene is TRBJ1-5, the V gene TRBV6-2 or TRBV6-3; no firm D call. Trimming removed 4 bases from V and 0 bases from J, with 10 bases in between. Germline CDR1 MNHEY, CDR2 SVGEGT. The CDR3 has 15 residues. The CDR3 is CASSWYSNSNQPQHF. The CDR3 DNA follows: TGTGCCAGCAGTTGGTACTCCAATAGCAATCAGCCCCAGCATTTT.

As to this clone: At one boundary the junction diverges from the germline segment, which might be a read error. The rearrangement uses TRBV5-1 and TRBJ2-3; 9 nucleotides match TRBD2. Germline-derived CDR1 and CDR2 are SGHRS and YFSETQ. The CDR3 runs to 18 residues. The CDR3 here is CASSLVAGGLGGTDTQYF. CDR3 nucleotide sequence: TGTGCCAGCAGCTTGGTGGCGGGAGGGCTCGGGGGCACAGATACGCAGTATTTT.

The chain links TRBV4-1 to TRBJ1-1; 7 bases align to TRBD1. CDR3 length equals 14 residues. J lost 7 bases, V lost 1 base, and 6 bases had no gene match. CDR1 is MGHRA and CDR2 is YSYEKL in the germline V gene. This CDR3 reads CASSQATGVGEAFF. Written as DNA, the CDR3 is TGCGCCAGCAGCCAAGCAACAGGGGTCGGTGAAGCTTTCTTT.